Shown below are 9 T cell receptor beta chains from a single sample sequenced in a study of T cell responses to AZD1222 COVID-19 vaccine. Clones were sequenced by immunoSEQ multiplex PCR, and TCRdb holds only the in-frame ones, with some missing. This sample yields about 120,000 clones, of which about 85% are seen a single time; 5% to 7% belongs to the top ten. This sample comprised peripheral blood, obtained on day 0 of AZD1222 vaccination. The receptor set was obtained from an adult in good health.

This chain uses TRBV19 with TRBJ1-2; D not resolved. Trimming cost V 3 bases and J 2 bases, with 4 bases left between them. The CDR3 loop spans 12 amino acids. The germline gives CDR1 LNHDA, CDR2 SQIVND (reference sequence). The CDR3 coding sequence is TGTGCCAGTAGTATTTACAACTATGGCTACACCTTC. The encoded protein is CASSIYNYGYTF.

The genes are TRBV14 and TRBJ1-1; TRBD1 is a possible D gene (5 bases). Germline lookup yields CDR1 SGHDN and CDR2 FVKESK. The CDR3 has 13 amino acids. V gave up 4 bases and J gave up 7 bases, with 13 bases separating them. The CDR3 DNA sequence: TGTGCCAGCAGCCTCCACCGGGACCTTGAAGCTTTCTTT. Residues: CASSLHRDLEAFF. Based on the CDR3 plus reference TRBV14 and TRBJ1-1, the full variable domain is EAGVTQFPSHSVIEKGQTVTLRCDPISGHDNLYWYRRVMGKEIKFLLHFVKESKQDESGMPNNRFLAERTGGTYSTLKVQPAELEDSGVYFCASSLHRDLEAFFGQGTRLTVV.

The chain uses TRBV6-5 and TRBJ1-3; D not certain. Germline CDR1 and CDR2: MNHEY and SVGAGI. CDR3 length equals 12 residues. V was clipped by 11 bases and J by 2 bases, with 10 bases between them. DNA for the CDR3: TGTGCCGCGGGATGGCCTGGAAACACCATATATTTT. This translates into CAAGWPGNTIYF.

V usage is TRBV7-9 and J usage is TRBJ2-7; 10 bases map to TRBD1. The CDR3 runs 15 residues. Germline CDR1 is SEHNR and CDR2 is FQNEAQ (reference sequence). V was clipped by 1 base and J by 6 bases; unmatched bases: 6. This CDR3 is CASSLGQGARVEQYF. The DNA of the CDR3 is TGTGCCAGCAGCTTAGGACAGGGGGCGCGGGTCGAGCAGTACTTC.

V gene TRBV12-3 or TRBV12-4 combines with J gene TRBJ2-1; D perhaps matches TRBD2 (7 bases). The germline V and J ends were trimmed by 7 bases and 10 bases, with 17 bases remaining between them. This CDR3 contains 13 residues. Here the CDR3 reads CASNEGGPREQFF. The CDR3 DNA sequence: TGTGCCAGCAACGAGGGGGGGCCCAGGGAGCAGTTCTTC.

The V and J genes are TRBV3-1 (or the pseudogene TRBV3-2) and TRBJ2-4, with D possibly being TRBD1 (6 bases). The germline gives CDR1 LGHDT, CDR2 YNNKEL (reference sequence). CDR3 length: 13 residues. Trimming stripped 1 base from V and 11 bases from J, with 12 bases between. The CDR3 DNA is TGTGCCAGCAGCCAAGCCCGGGACACGGTTCAGTACTTC. It encodes CASSQARDTVQYF.

This clone is a singleton in its sample. The gene calls are TRBV19 and TRBJ2-7; D is perhaps TRBD2 (6 bases). The V end was cut by 5 bases, the J end by 4 bases, with 9 bases between. The CDR3 consists of 12 residues. CDR1 is LNHDA and CDR2 is SQIVND in the germline V gene (reference sequence). The CDR3 region is CASSQGGYEQYF. DNA for the CDR3: TGTGCCAGTAGTCAGGGAGGTTACGAGCAGTACTTC.

The chain combines TRBV7-9 with TRBJ2-7; D gene ambiguous. Trimming cost V 3 bases and J 0 bases, with 9 bases left between them. Germline CDR1 is SEHNR and CDR2 is FQNEAQ (reference sequence). The CDR3 has 14 residues. CDR3 sequence: CASSFSSNSYEQYF. For the CDR3, the DNA is TGTGCCAGCAGCTTCAGCTCTAACTCCTACGAGCAGTACTTC.

The chain employs TRBV7-2 and TRBJ2-7; D perhaps matches TRBD1 (5 bases). Looked up from germline, CDR1 is SGHTA and CDR2 is FQGNSA. CDR3 length equals 16 residues. Trimming shortened V by 4 bases and J by 1 base, and 17 bases separated the two germline ends. CDR3 in amino acids: CASSSTRRQGSYEQYF. For the CDR3, the DNA is TGTGCCAGCAGCTCCACCCGAAGGCAGGGATCCTACGAGCAGTACTTC.